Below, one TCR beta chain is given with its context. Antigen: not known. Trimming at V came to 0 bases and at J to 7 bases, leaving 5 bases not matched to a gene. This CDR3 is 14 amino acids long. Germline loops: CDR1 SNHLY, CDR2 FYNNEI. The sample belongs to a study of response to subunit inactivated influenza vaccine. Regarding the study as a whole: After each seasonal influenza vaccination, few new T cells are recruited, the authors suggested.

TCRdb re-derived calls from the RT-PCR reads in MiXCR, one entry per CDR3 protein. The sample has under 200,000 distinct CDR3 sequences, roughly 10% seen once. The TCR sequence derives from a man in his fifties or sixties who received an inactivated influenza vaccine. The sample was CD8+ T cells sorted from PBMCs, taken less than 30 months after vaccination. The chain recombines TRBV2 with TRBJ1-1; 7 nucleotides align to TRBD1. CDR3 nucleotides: TGTGCCAGCAGTGAAGCCCCATGGGACAGTGAAGCTTTCTTT. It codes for CASSEAPWDSEAFF.